These 11 T cell receptor beta chains share one sample of origin, sequenced in a study of PD-L1 blockade in urothelial cancer. Documented time point: pretreatment peripheral blood. The data were produced by immunoSEQ multiplex PCR, yet TCRdb's version contains in-frame clones alone and is incomplete. The sample includes some 80,000 clones, around 81% of them seen just once. The specimen was PBMCs, collected around atezolizumab (anti-PD-L1) treatment. Source of these receptors: a man aged 35 to 55 with urothelial cancer.

This chain links TRBV28 with TRBJ1-2; D unresolved. The germline CDR1 and CDR2 sequences are MDHEN and SYDVKM. Between the trimmed V and J ends, which lost 8 bases and 1 base, there was a span of 14 bases. This CDR3 spans 14 amino acids. The CDR3 nucleotides read TGTGCCAGCGAGTTAGGCAGGCGTAACTATGGCTACACCTTC. Its translation: CASELGRRNYGYTF.

CDR3 sequence (DNA): TGTGCCACCAGCGCGAGGCGACTAGCGGGAGACGATGAGCAGTTCTTC. Amino acids: CATSARRLAGDDEQFF. This sequence joins TRBV15 and TRBJ2-1, with 12 bases lining up with TRBD2. Looked up from germline, CDR1 is LNHNV and CDR2 is YYDKDF (reference sequence). The CDR3 contains 16 residues. J lost 8 bases, V lost 5 bases, and 10 bases had no gene match. The full variable domain, its missing parts supplied by reference TRBV15 and TRBJ2-1, is DAMVIQNPRYQVTQFGKPVTLSCSQTLNHNVMYWYQQKSSQAPKLLFHYYDKDFNNEADTPDNFQSRRPNTSFCFLDIRSPGLGDTAMYLCATSARRLAGDDEQFFGPGTRLTVL.

The rearrangement links TRBV5-1 to TRBJ2-2; 8 nucleotides agree with TRBD1. Germline CDR1 and CDR2: SGHRS and YFSETQ. Trimming cost V 4 bases and J 1 base; bases outside gene matches: 6. There are 16 residues in the CDR3. The CDR3 bases are TGCGCCAGCAGCCCGGCGGGGACAGGGAACACCGGGGAGCTGTTTTTT. Its protein product is CASSPAGTGNTGELFF.

The chain couples TRBV21-1 to TRBJ2-3; no check of the table's D call, TRBD2, against the DNA was made. TRBV21-1 constitutes a pseudogene. There are 17 residues in the CDR3. The CDR3 DNA sequence: TGTGCCAGCAGCAAAGGGGTTAGGAGTTTGGGCACAGATACGCAGTATTTT. Encoded protein: CASSKGVRSLGTDTQYF.

This clone was detected once. The chain recombines TRBV27 with TRBJ2-5; TRBD1 matches at 7 bases. The CDR3 has 11 residues. CDR1 and CDR2 (germline): MNHEY, SMNVEV (reference sequence). Trimming at V came to 6 bases and at J to 5 bases, leaving 0 bases not matched to a gene. The CDR3 spells CASSRGETQYF. DNA for the CDR3: TGTGCCAGCAGCAGGGGGGAGACCCAGTACTTC.

The chain is built from TRBV4-3 and TRBJ1-2, with D possibly matching TRBD1 (6 bases). The CDR3 totals 13 residues. The V gene's germline CDR1 is LGHNA and CDR2 YSLEER. The germline V and J ends were trimmed by 0 bases and 6 bases, with 8 bases remaining between them. This CDR3 reads CASSQEEGDGYTF. Written as DNA, the CDR3 is TGCGCCAGCAGCCAAGAAGAGGGGGATGGCTACACCTTC.

The V gene is TRBV11-2, the J gene TRBJ2-5, with TRBD2 identical over 8 bases. The CDR3 is made up of 13 amino acids. CDR1 and CDR2 (germline): SGHAT, FQNNGV. J was trimmed by 7 bases and V by 4 bases; bases with no gene match: 5. The CDR3 DNA sequence: TGTGCCAGCAGCTCGGGACTAGGGGGGACCCAGTACTTC. It specifies CASSSGLGGTQYF.

In DNA, the CDR3 is TGCGCCAGCAGCCCTACTAGCTCGATCGGGGAGCTGTTTTTT. This encodes CASSPTSSIGELFF. The chain joins TRBV5-1 to TRBJ2-2, with D perhaps matching TRBD2 (6 bases). The CDR3 runs 14 residues. Looked up from germline, CDR1 is SGHRS and CDR2 is YFSETQ. Deletions cut 4 bases from V and 7 bases from J, with 14 bases between. Using reference TRBV5-1 and TRBJ2-2 for the parts outside the CDR3, the full variable domain is KAGVTQTPRYLIKTRGQQVTLSCSPISGHRSVSWYQQTPGQGLQFLFEYFSETQRNKGNFPGRFSGRQFSNSRSEMNVSTLELGDSALYLCASSPTSSIGELFFGEGSRLTVL.

The chain is built from TRBV19 and TRBJ1-4, with 10 bases fitting TRBD1. J was trimmed by 2 bases and V by 2 bases; bases with no gene match: 14. The CDR3 loop spans 20 amino acids. Germline V gene lookup returns CDR1 LNHDA and CDR2 SQIVND (reference sequence). In DNA, the CDR3 is TGTGCCAGTAGTATACGTGCGGTCCGACAGGGGGCAGCTACTAATGAAAAACTGTTTTTT. This sequence encodes CASSIRAVRQGAATNEKLFF.

In this sample, this clone turned up a few times. The chain is built from TRBV28 and TRBJ2-1, with D unclear. The CDR3 has 14 amino acids. The ends were cut back, 5 bases at V and 0 bases at J, with 8 bases in the middle. Germline-derived CDR1 and CDR2 are MDHEN and SYDVKM. This CDR3 reads CASSPISSYNEQFF. CDR3 nucleotide sequence: TGTGCCAGCAGTCCGATTAGCTCCTACAATGAGCAGTTCTTC.

The chain links TRBV15 to TRBJ2-7; 11 bases are shared with TRBD1. The CDR3 loop spans 14 amino acids. The J segment lost 9 bases and the V segment lost 5 bases, leaving 9 bases of the junction unmatched. CDR1 and CDR2 from the germline V gene are LNHNV and YYDKDF (reference sequence). The chain's CDR3 is CATSPGTGGLGQYF. CDR3 nucleotides: TGTGCCACCAGCCCCGGGACAGGGGGTCTCGGGCAGTACTTC.